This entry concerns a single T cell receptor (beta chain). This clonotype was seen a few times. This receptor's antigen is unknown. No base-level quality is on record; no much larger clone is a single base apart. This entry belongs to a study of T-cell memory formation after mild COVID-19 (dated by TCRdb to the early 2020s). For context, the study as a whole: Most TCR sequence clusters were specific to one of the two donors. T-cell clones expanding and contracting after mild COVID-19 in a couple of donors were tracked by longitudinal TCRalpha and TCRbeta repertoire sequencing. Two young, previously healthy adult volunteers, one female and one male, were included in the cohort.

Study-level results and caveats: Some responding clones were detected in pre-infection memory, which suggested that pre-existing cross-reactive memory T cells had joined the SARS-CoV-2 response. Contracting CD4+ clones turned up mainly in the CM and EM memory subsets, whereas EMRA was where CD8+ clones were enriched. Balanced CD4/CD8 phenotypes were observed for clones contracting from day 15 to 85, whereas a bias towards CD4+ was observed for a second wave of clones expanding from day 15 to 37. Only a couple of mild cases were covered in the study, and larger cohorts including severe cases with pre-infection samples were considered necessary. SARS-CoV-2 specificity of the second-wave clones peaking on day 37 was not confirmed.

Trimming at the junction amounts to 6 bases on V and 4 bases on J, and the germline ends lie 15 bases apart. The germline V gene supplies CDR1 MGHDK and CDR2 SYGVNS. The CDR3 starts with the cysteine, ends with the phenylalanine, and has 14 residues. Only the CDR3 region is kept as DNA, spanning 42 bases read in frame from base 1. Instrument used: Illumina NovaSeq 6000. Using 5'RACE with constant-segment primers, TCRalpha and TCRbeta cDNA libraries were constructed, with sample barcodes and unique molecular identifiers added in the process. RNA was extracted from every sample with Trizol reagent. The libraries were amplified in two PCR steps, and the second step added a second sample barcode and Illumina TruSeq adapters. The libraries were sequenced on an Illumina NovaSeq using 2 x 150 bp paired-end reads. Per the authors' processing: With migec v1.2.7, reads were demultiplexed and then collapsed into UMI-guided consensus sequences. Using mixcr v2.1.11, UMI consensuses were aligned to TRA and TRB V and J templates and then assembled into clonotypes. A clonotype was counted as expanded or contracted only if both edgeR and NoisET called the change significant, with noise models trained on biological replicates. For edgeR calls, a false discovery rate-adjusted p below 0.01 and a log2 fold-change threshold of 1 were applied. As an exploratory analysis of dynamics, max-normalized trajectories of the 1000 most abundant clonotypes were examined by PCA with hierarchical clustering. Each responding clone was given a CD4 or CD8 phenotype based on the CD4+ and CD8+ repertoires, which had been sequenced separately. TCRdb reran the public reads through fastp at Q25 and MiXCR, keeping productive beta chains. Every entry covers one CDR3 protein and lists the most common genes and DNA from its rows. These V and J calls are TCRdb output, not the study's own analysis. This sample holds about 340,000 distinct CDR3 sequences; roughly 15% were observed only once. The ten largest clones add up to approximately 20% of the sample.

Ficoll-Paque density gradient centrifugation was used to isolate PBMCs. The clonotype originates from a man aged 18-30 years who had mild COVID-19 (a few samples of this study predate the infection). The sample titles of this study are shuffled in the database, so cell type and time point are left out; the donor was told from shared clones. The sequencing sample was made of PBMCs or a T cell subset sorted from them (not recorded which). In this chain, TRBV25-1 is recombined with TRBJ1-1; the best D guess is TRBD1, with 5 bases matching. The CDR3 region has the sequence CASSEGVSVTEAFF. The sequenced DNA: TGTGCCAGCAGCGAAGGGGTGTCCGTCACTGAAGCTTTCTTT. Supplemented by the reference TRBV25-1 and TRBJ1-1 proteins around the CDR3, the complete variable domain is EADIYQTPRYLVIGTGKKITLECSQTMGHDKMYWYQQDPGMELHLIHYSYGVNSTEKGDLSSESTVSRIRTEHFPLTLESARPSHTSQYLCASSEGVSVTEAFFGQGTRLTVV.